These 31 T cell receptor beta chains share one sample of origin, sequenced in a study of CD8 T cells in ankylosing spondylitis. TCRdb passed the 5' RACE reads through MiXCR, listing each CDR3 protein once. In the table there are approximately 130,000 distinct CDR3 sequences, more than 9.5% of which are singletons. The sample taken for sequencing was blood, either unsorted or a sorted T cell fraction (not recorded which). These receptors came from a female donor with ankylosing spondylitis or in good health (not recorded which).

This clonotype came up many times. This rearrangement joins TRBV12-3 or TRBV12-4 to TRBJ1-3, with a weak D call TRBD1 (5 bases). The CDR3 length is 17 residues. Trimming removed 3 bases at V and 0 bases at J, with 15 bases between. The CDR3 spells CASSFWGDVLSGNTIYF. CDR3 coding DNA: TGTGCCAGCAGTTTTTGGGGGGACGTCCTCTCTGGAAACACCATATATTTT.

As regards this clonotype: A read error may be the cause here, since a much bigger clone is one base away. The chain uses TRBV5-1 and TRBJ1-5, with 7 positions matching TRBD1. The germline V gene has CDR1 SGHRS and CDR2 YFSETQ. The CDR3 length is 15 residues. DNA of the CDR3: TGCGCCAGCAGCCCATCGCAGGGGGGGAATCCGCCCCAGCATTTT. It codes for CASSPSQGGNPPQHF.

CDR3 in amino acids: CASSPLSGANVLTF. As DNA, the CDR3 is TGTGCCAGTAGCCCCCTTAGCGGGGCCAACGTCCTGACTTTC. The J gene is TRBJ2-6, the V gene TRBV19; no firm D call. Germline CDR1 LNHDA, CDR2 SQIVND (reference sequence). Trimming removed 6 bases at V and 4 bases at J, with 10 bases between. This CDR3 region has 14 residues.

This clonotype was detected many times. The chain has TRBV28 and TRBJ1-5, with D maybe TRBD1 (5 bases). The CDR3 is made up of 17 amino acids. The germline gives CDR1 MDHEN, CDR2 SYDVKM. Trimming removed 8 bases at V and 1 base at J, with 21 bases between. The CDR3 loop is CASVSGTAQRSNQPQHF. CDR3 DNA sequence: TGTGCCAGCGTTTCCGGGACCGCTCAGAGGAGCAATCAGCCCCAGCATTTT.

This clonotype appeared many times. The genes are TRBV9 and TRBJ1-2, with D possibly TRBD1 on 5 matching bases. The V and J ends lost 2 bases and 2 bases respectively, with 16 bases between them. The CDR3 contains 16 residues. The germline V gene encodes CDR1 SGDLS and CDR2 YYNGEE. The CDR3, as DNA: TGTGCCAGCAGCGTTTCCGTGCCAGGGCTGAACTATGGCTACACCTTC. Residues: CASSVSVPGLNYGYTF.

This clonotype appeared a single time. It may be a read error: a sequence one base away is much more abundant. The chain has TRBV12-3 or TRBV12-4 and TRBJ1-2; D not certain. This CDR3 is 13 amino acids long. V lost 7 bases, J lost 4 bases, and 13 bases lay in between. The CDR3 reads CASIPGRVYGYTF. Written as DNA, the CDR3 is TGTGCCAGCATCCCGGGCAGAGTCTATGGCTACACCTTC.

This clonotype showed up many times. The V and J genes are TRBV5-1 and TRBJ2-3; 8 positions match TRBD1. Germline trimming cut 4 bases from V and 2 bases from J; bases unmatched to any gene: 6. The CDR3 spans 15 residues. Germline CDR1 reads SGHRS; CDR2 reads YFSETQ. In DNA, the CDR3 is TGCGCCAGCAGCCCGGACAGGGTAACCACAGATACGCAGTATTTT. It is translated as CASSPDRVTTDTQYF.

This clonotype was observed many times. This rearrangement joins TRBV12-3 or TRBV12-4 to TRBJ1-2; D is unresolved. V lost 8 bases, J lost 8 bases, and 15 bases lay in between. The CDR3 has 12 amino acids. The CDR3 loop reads CASAVSARGYTF. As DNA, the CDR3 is TGTGCCAGCGCCGTCTCAGCGCGGGGCTACACCTTC.

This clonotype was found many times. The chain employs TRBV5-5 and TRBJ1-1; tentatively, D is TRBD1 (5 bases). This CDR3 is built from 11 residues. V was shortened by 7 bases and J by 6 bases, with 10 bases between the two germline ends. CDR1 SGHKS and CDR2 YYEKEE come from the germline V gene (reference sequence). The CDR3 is CASGGGSEAFF. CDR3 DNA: TGTGCCAGCGGGGGGGGATCTGAAGCTTTCTTT.

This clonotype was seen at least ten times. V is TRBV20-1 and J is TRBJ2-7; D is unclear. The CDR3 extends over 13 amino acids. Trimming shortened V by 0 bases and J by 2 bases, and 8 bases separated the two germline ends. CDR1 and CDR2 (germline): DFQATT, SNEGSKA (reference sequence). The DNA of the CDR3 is TGCAGTGCTAGAGATGGGCCTGCCTACGAGCAGTACTTC. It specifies CSARDGPAYEQYF.

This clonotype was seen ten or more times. The DNA for the CDR3 is TGCAGTGCTAGAGACTGGGGACGATGGACGGGGACGAACACTGAAGCTTTCTTT. Protein sequence: CSARDWGRWTGTNTEAFF. This chain uses TRBV20-1 with TRBJ1-1, with D perhaps matching TRBD1 (5 bases). This CDR3 contains 18 residues. Germline V lookup: CDR1 DFQATT, CDR2 SNEGSKA (reference sequence). Trimming cost V 0 bases and J 1 base, with 21 bases left between them.

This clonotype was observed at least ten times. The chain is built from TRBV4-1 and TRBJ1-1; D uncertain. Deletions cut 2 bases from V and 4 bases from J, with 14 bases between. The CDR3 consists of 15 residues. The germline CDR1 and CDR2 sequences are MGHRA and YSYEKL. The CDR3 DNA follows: TGCGCCAGCAGCCAAATAGGGAAGGGAAGCACTGAAGCTTTCTTT. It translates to CASSQIGKGSTEAFF.

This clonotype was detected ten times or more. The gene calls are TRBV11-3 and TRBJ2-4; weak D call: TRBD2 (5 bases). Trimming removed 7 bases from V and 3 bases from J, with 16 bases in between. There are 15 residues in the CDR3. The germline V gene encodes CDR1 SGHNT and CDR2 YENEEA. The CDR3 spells CASTSEGFGKNIQYF. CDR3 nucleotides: TGTGCCAGCACTAGTGAGGGTTTCGGCAAAAACATTCAGTACTTC.

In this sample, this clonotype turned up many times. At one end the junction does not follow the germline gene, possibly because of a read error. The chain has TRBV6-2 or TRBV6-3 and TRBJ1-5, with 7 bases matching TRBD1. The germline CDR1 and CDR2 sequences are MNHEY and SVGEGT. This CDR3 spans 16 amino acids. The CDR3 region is CASSHSTGEGNQPQHF. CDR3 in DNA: TGTGCCAGCAGTCACTCCACAGGGGAAGGCAATCAGCCCCAGCATTTT.

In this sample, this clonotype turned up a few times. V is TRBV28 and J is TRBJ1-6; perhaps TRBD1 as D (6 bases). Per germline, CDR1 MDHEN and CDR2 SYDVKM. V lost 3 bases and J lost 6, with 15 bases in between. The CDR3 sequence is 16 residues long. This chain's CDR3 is CASSFHTGSPNSPLHF. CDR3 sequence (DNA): TGTGCCAGCAGTTTCCACACAGGGAGTCCTAATTCACCCCTCCACTTT.

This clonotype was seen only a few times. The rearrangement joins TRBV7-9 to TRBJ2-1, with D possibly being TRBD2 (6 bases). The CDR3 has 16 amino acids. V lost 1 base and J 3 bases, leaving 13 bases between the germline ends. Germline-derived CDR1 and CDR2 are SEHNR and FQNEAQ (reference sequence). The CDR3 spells CASSLEVVADYNEQFF. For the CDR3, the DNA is TGTGCCAGCAGCTTAGAGGTGGTAGCGGACTACAATGAGCAGTTCTTC.

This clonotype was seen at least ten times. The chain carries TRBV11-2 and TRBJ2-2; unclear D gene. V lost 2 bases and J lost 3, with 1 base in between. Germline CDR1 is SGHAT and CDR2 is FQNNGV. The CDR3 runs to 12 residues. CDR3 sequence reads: CASSLYTGELFF. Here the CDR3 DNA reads TGTGCCAGCAGCTTATACACCGGGGAGCTGTTTTTT. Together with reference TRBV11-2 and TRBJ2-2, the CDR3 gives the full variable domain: EAGVAQSPRYKIIEKRQSVAFWCNPISGHATLYWYQQILGQGPKLLIQFQNNGVVDDSQLPKDRFSAERLKGVDSTLKIQPAKLEDSAVYLCASSLYTGELFFGEGSRLTVL.

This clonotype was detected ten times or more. The CDR3 is CSATSGAEQYF. The CDR3 DNA follows: TGCAGTGCTACTAGCGGGGCCGAGCAGTACTTC. The chain uses TRBV20-1 and TRBJ2-7; 9 nucleotides agree with TRBD2. The ends lost 4 bases at V and 6 bases at J; junction bases unmatched: 1. This CDR3 has 11 amino acids. CDR1 is DFQATT, CDR2 SNEGSKA, per germline (reference sequence).

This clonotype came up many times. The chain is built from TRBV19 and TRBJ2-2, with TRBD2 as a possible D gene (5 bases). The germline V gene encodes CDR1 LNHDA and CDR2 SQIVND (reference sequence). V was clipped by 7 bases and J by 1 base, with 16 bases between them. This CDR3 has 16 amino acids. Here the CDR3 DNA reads TGTGCCAGTACGCCGGGGTGGGCTGTGAACACCGGGGAGCTGTTTTTT. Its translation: CASTPGWAVNTGELFF.

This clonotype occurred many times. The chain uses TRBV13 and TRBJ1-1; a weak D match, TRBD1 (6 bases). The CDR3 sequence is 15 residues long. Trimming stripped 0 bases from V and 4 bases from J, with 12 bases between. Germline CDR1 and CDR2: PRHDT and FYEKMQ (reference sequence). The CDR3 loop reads CASSLGGARGTEAFF. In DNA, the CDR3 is TGTGCCAGCAGCTTAGGAGGGGCCAGGGGCACTGAAGCTTTCTTT.

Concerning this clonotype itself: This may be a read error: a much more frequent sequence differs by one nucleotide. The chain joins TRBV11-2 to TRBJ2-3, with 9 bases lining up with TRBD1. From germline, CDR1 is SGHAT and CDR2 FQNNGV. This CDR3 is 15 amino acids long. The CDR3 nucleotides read TGTGCCAGCAGGTACACCGGGACAGGGACAGATACGCAGAATTTT. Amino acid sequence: CASRYTGTGTDTQNF.

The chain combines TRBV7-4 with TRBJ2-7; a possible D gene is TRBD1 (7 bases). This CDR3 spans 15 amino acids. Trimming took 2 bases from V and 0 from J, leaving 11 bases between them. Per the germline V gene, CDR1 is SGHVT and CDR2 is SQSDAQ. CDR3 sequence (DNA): TGTGCCAGCAGCTTACAGGGGGGATCCTCCTACGAGCAGTACTTC. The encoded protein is CASSLQGGSSYEQYF.

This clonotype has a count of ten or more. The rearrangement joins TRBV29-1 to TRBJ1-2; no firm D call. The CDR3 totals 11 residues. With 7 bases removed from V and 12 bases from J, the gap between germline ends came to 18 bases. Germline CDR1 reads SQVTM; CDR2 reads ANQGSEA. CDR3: CSATRTGYHTF. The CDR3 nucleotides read TGCAGCGCTACCCGCACCGGGTATCACACCTTC.

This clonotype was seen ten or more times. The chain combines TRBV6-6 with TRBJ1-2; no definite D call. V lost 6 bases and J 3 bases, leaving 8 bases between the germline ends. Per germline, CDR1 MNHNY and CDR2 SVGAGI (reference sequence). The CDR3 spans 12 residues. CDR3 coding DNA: TGTGCCAGCAGGGGTAATGACTATGGCTACACCTTC. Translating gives CASRGNDYGYTF.

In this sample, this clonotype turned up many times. The chain's CDR3 is CATSKALNTGELFF. CDR3 nucleotides: TGTGCCACCAGCAAGGCACTAAACACCGGGGAGCTGTTTTTT. The V call is TRBV15, the J call TRBJ2-2; D gene ambiguous. CDR3 length: 14 residues. V lost 4 bases, J lost 2 bases, and 8 bases lay in between. Germline V gives CDR1 LNHNV, CDR2 YYDKDF (reference sequence).

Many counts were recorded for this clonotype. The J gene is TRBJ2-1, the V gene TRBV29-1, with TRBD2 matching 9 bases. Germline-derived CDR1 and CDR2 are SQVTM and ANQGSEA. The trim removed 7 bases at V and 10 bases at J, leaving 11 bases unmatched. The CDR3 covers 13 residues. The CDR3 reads CSGGGTSSGEQFF. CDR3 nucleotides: TGCAGCGGGGGAGGGACTAGCTCGGGCGAGCAGTTCTTC.

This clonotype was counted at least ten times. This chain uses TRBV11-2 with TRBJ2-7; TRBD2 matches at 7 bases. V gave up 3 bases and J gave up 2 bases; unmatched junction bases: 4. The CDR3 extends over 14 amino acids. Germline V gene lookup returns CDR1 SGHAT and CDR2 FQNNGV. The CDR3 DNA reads TGTGCCAGCAGCTTGCCTAGCGGTACCTACGAGCAGTACTTC. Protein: CASSLPSGTYEQYF.

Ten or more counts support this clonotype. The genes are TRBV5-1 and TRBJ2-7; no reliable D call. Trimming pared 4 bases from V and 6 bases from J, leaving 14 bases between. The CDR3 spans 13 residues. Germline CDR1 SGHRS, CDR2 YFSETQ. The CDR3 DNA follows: TGCGCCAGCAGCACCGACCGGTTGGGCGAGCAGTACTTC. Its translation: CASSTDRLGEQYF.

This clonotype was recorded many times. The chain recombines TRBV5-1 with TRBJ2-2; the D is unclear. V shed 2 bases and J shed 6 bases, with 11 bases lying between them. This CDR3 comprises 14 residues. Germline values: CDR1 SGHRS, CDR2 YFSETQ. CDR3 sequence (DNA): TGCGCCAGCAGCTTCACGGGTTTCGCCGGGGAGCTGTTTTTT. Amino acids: CASSFTGFAGELFF. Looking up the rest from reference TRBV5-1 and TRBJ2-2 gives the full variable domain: KAGVTQTPRYLIKTRGQQVTLSCSPISGHRSVSWYQQTPGQGLQFLFEYFSETQRNKGNFPGRFSGRQFSNSRSEMNVSTLELGDSALYLCASSFTGFAGELFFGEGSRLTVL.

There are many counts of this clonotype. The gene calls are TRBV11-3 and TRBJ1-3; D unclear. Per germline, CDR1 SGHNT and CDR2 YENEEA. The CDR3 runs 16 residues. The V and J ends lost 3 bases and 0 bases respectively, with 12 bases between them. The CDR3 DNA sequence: TGTGCCAGCAGCTTGATGTCCGGGTCCTCTGGAAACACCATATATTTT. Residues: CASSLMSGSSGNTIYF.

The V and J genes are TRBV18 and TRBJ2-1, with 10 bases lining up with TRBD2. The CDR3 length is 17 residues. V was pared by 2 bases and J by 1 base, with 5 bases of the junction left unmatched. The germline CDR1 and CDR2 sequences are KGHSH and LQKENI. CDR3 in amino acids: CASSPLASGRSYNEQFF. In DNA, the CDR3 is TGTGCCAGCTCACCATTGGCTAGCGGGAGATCCTACAATGAGCAGTTCTTC.